This T cell receptor beta chain was sequenced for a study of T-cell memory formation after mild COVID-19. About the research overall: Largely, TCR clusters stayed within a single donor.

The 5'RACE method, run with constant-segment primers, produced TCR alpha and TCR beta cDNA libraries (carrying sample barcodes and UMIs). TCRdb used MiXCR to reprocess the 5' RACE reads, holding one entry per CDR3 protein. The table shows under 300,000 distinct CDR3 sequences, with about a sixth occurring only once. General study findings and limits: Whether second-wave clones peaking at day 37 were SARS-CoV-2 specific went unconfirmed.

On this clonotype itself: The antigen remains undetermined.

The sequencing sample was made of PBMCs or a T cell subset sorted from them (not recorded which). The origin of this receptor is a man aged 18 to 30 who had mild COVID-19 (a few samples of this study predate the infection). Cell type and time point are not known.

CDR3: CASSLGVEFWPQHF. CDR3 coding DNA: TGTGCCAGCAGTTTGGGGGTAGAGTTTTGGCCCCAGCATTTT. This rearrangement joins TRBV12-3 or TRBV12-4 to TRBJ1-5; possibly TRBD1 for D (5 bases). The CDR3 is made up of 14 amino acids. V was pared by 3 bases and J by 9 bases, with 15 bases between.